These T cell receptor beta chains were read from a single sample in a study of T cells after yellow fever vaccination. From the 5' RACE reads, TCRdb called clonotypes with MiXCR, one entry per CDR3 protein. This sample has tens of thousands of distinct CDR3 sequences, with 6% to 8% found just once. The input for sequencing was PBMCs, either bulk or a sorted T-cell subset (CD4+, CD8+, memory, or dextramer-sorted; not recorded which), taken on the day of the yellow fever booster vaccination. The receptors come from a man between 25 and 39 years old who received the YFV17D yellow fever vaccine. Both conserved end residues are part of each CDR3. The D gene is left open where the match is weak. Only part of the rows carry a size: once, few, many, or a class if the clone is expanded.

V: TRBV2; D: NA; size: many; J: TRBJ2-3; CDR3: CASSPRTGSGDTQYF; DNA: TGTGCCAGCAGTCCCCGGACCGGGAGCGGGGATACGCAGTATTTT
V: TRBV20-1; D: TRBD2; size: NA; J: TRBJ2-7; CDR3: CSAISGSDGERYF; DNA: TGCAGTGCCATCAGCGGGAGCGATGGCGAGCGGTACTTC
V: TRBV9; D: NA; size: few; J: TRBJ1-6; CDR3: CASSVESGEGNSPLHF; DNA: TGTGCCAGCAGCGTAGAATCCGGTGAGGGGAATTCACCCCTCCACTTT
V: TRBV27; D: NA; size: many; J: TRBJ1-4; CDR3: CASSLHSPEDEKLFF; DNA: TGTGCCAGCAGTTTACACAGCCCTGAGGATGAAAAACTGTTTTTT
V: TRBV29-1; D: TRBD1; size: many; J: TRBJ1-5; CDR3: CSVGTGNDQPQHF; DNA: TGCAGCGTCGGGACAGGGAACGATCAGCCCCAGCATTTT
V: TRBV6-5; D: NA; size: many; J: TRBJ2-5; CDR3: CASSYGGEKETQYF; DNA: TGTGCCAGCAGTTACGGCGGAGAAAAAGAGACCCAGTACTTC
V: TRBV7-9; D: NA; size: many; J: TRBJ2-5; CDR3: CASSLTDGKETQYF; DNA: TGTGCCAGCAGCTTAACTGACGGTAAAGAGACCCAGTACTTC
V: TRBV2; D: NA; size: many; J: TRBJ1-1; CDR3: CASSEAFDTEAFF; DNA: TGTGCCAGCAGTGAGGCGTTCGACACTGAAGCTTTCTTT
V: TRBV11-2; D: NA; size: many; J: TRBJ2-7; CDR3: CASSRGQIYEQYF; DNA: TGTGCCAGCAGCAGAGGACAGATCTACGAGCAGTACTTC
V: TRBV19; D: NA; size: many; J: TRBJ2-5; CDR3: CASSISPDPRKETQYF; DNA: TGTGCCAGTAGTATAAGCCCTGATCCCAGGAAAGAGACCCAGTACTTC
V: TRBV11-2; D: NA; size: many; J: TRBJ1-1; CDR3: CASSLLDREAFF; DNA: TGTGCCAGCAGCTTATTAGACAGGGAAGCTTTCTTT
V: TRBV27; D: NA; size: many; J: TRBJ2-6; CDR3: CASSLGGANVLTF; DNA: TGTGCCAGCTCCCTGGGGGGGGCCAACGTCCTGACTTTC
V: TRBV29-1; D: TRBD1; size: many; J: TRBJ2-7; CDR3: CSVGGQGLDEQYF; DNA: TGCAGCGTTGGGGGACAGGGTTTGGACGAGCAGTACTTC
V: TRBV5-6; D: NA; size: many; J: TRBJ2-3; CDR3: CASSRVRRGDTQYF; DNA: TGTGCCAGCAGCCGCGTGCGGAGGGGGGATACGCAGTATTTT
V: TRBV29-1; D: NA; size: medium-sized; J: TRBJ2-3; CDR3: CSGSGYSTDTQYF; DNA: TGCAGCGGCTCAGGGTATAGCACAGATACGCAGTATTTT
V: TRBV6-5; D: TRBD2; size: few; J: TRBJ2-5; CDR3: CASSYRAGARETQYF; DNA: TGTGCCAGCAGTTACCGAGCGGGAGCCCGGGAGACCCAGTACTTC
V: TRBV5-6; D: NA; size: NA; J: TRBJ1-5; CDR3: CASSGTGMGMGPQHF; DNA: TGTGCCAGCAGTGGTACAGGGATGGGAATGGGGCCCCAGCATTTT
V: TRBV12-3/TRBV12-4; D: TRBD1; size: many; J: TRBJ1-1; CDR3: CASSRQGAGTEAFF; DNA: TGTGCCAGCAGCCGACAGGGAGCAGGCACTGAAGCTTTCTTT
V: TRBV5-4; D: TRBD2; size: NA; J: TRBJ2-2; CDR3: CASSGNSGTSGITGELFF; DNA: TGTGCCAGCAGCGGAAACTCCGGGACTAGCGGGATCACCGGGGAGCTGTTTTTT
V: TRBV7-9; D: TRBD2; size: NA; J: TRBJ2-3; CDR3: CASSHLGGSGRAVTQYF; DNA: TGTGCCAGCAGCCACCTAGGCGGTAGCGGGAGGGCGGTTACGCAGTATTTT
V: TRBV29-1; D: NA; size: many; J: TRBJ2-3; CDR3: CSVTLSGGRGDTQYF; DNA: TGCAGCGTTACGCTATCTGGGGGACGGGGAGATACGCAGTATTTT
V: TRBV4-2; D: NA; size: many; J: TRBJ1-2; CDR3: CASSQDTRGGYTF; DNA: TGTGCCAGCAGCCAAGATACCCGGGGAGGCTACACCTTC
V: TRBV29-1; D: NA; size: many; J: TRBJ2-2; CDR3: CSGLTGNTGELFF; DNA: TGCAGCGGCCTTACAGGGAACACCGGGGAGCTGTTTTTT
V: TRBV12-3/TRBV12-4; D: NA; size: NA; J: TRBJ2-1; CDR3: CASSLMAGLDEQFF; DNA: TGTGCCAGCAGTTTAATGGCAGGGCTAGATGAGCAGTTCTTC
V: TRBV5-1; D: TRBD1; size: many; J: TRBJ1-1; CDR3: CASSPQTGDTEAFF; DNA: TGCGCCAGCAGCCCACAAACAGGGGACACTGAAGCTTTCTTT
V: TRBV10-3; D: NA; size: many; J: TRBJ2-3; CDR3: CAISEFTDTQYF; DNA: TGTGCCATCAGTGAGTTCACAGATACGCAGTATTTT
V: TRBV6-5; D: NA; size: many; J: TRBJ2-1; CDR3: CASSPMWGRNEQFF; DNA: TGTGCCAGCAGTCCCATGTGGGGCCGGAATGAGCAGTTCTTC
V: TRBV5-5; D: NA; size: many; J: TRBJ2-1; CDR3: CASSLADKVGRAFF; DNA: TGTGCCAGCAGCTTGGCCGACAAGGTGGGACGGGCGTTCTTC
V: TRBV7-2; D: NA; size: many; J: TRBJ2-3; CDR3: CASSLVVASTDTQYF; DNA: TGTGCCAGCAGCTTAGTAGTCGCTAGCACAGATACGCAGTATTTT
V: TRBV20-1; D: NA; size: NA; J: TRBJ2-7; CDR3: CSASPAPYEQYF; DNA: TGCAGTGCTAGTCCCGCGCCCTACGAGCAGTACTTC
V: TRBV9; D: NA; size: many; J: TRBJ2-7; CDR3: CASSVNYAATGEQYF; DNA: TGTGCCAGCAGCGTAAACTATGCAGCCACGGGGGAGCAGTACTTC
V: TRBV18; D: NA; size: many; J: TRBJ2-7; CDR3: CASSPFQGKGMMEQYF; DNA: TGTGCCAGCTCACCTTTTCAGGGGAAGGGGATGATGGAGCAGTACTTC
V: TRBV11-2; D: TRBD2; size: many; J: TRBJ2-7; CDR3: CASSTRLAHYEQYF; DNA: TGTGCCAGCTCGACCCGACTAGCGCACTACGAGCAGTACTTC